A single sample is the source of the 13 T cell receptor beta chains below, sequenced in a study of T cells of healthy individuals. TCRdb called the 5' RACE reads again in MiXCR, with one record for every CDR3 protein. The sample consists of over 95,000 distinct CDR3 sequences, approximately 18% of them appearing once. These receptors originate from a human donor in good health.

This clonotype has more than one count but fewer than ten. V gene TRBV6-5 combines with J gene TRBJ1-5; D is possibly TRBD1 (5 bases). Between the trimmed V and J ends, which lost 6 bases and 7 bases, there was a span of 16 bases. Germline V gives CDR1 MNHEY, CDR2 SVGAGI. This CDR3 has 14 residues. CDR3 in DNA: TGTGCCAGCAGGCAAAGCCGGGGCGTCCAGCCCCAGCATTTT. Translated: CASRQSRGVQPQHF.

This clonotype was picked up many times. CDR3 bases: TGTGCCAGCAGCCAAGAAGGCTCTAGCAATCAGCCCCAGCATTTT. It yields the protein CASSQEGSSNQPQHF. V is TRBV4-2 and J is TRBJ1-5; D uncertain. Between the trimmed V and J ends, which lost 0 bases and 0 bases, there was a span of 6 bases. This CDR3 is 15 amino acids long. Germline V gives CDR1 LGHNA, CDR2 YNFKEQ.

The rearrangement links TRBV4-1 to TRBJ2-3; TRBD1 agrees at 9 bases. The J segment lost 3 bases and the V segment lost 5 bases, leaving 9 bases of the junction unmatched. Germline CDR1 and CDR2: MGHRA and YSYEKL. CDR3 length: 16 residues. The DNA for the CDR3 is TGCGCCAGCAGCTTTCGGACAGGGGTGAAAACAGATACGCAGTATTTT. Encoded protein: CASSFRTGVKTDTQYF.

The chain recombines TRBV4-2 with TRBJ2-2; 7 nucleotides align to TRBD1. CDR1 is LGHNA, CDR2 YNFKEQ, per germline. The CDR3 consists of 16 residues. J gave up 2 bases and V 1 base, and 4 bases lay outside the gene matches. This CDR3 is CASSQVGTANTGELFF. The CDR3 DNA reads as TGTGCCAGCAGCCAAGTTGGGACAGCCAACACCGGGGAGCTGTTTTTT.

In its sample, this clonotype ranks as medium-sized. V is TRBV20-1 and J is TRBJ1-1; possibly TRBD1 for D (5 bases). In germline, CDR1 is DFQATT, CDR2 SNEGSKA (reference sequence). V lost 1 base and J lost 11, with 14 bases in between. The CDR3 covers 12 residues. The CDR3 reads CSARGGARMAFF. The CDR3, as DNA: TGCAGTGCTAGAGGAGGGGCGAGGATGGCTTTCTTT.

This clonotype was picked up a small number of times. The CDR3 DNA reads as TGTGCCAGCAGCTCCCGGGACAAGTATACGCAGTATTTT. It yields the protein CASSSRDKYTQYF. V and J are TRBV7-9 and TRBJ2-3; D is possibly TRBD1 (6 bases). V lost 4 bases and J lost 7, with 12 bases in between. CDR1 and CDR2 from the germline V gene are SEHNR and FQNEAQ (reference sequence). The CDR3 spans 13 residues.

This chain joins TRBV27 and TRBJ2-5; maybe TRBD1 (5 bases). The CDR3 consists of 13 residues. V was pared by 3 bases and J by 2 bases, with 7 bases between. Germline loops: CDR1 MNHEY, CDR2 SMNVEV (reference sequence). The CDR3 DNA reads as TGTGCCAGCAGTTTCAGGGTGCAAGAGACCCAGTACTTC. It yields the protein CASSFRVQETQYF.

This clonotype appeared many times. J is TRBJ2-7 and V is TRBV18, with 8 bases aligning to TRBD2. CDR1 and CDR2 from the germline V gene are KGHSH and LQKENI. This CDR3 contains 14 residues. After removal of 4 bases from V and 2 bases from J, the junction contained 4 bases not matched to a gene. The CDR3 DNA sequence: TGTGCCAGCTCACTGCCGGGAGGGACCTACGAGCAGTACTTC. This encodes CASSLPGGTYEQYF.

The chain is built from TRBV28 and TRBJ2-7; D uncertain. The CDR3 is 14 amino acids. Trimming shortened V by 6 bases and J by 2 bases, and 14 bases separated the two germline ends. Germline V CDR1 and CDR2: MDHEN, SYDVKM. As DNA, the CDR3 is TGTGCCAGCAGCCGCCCACCCGGTCCCTACGAGCAGTACTTC. It yields the protein CASSRPPGPYEQYF.

There are a few counts of this clonotype. The chain recombines TRBV6-2 or TRBV6-3 with TRBJ2-3, with 7 bases that match TRBD1. J gave up 4 bases and V 6 bases, and 4 bases lay outside the gene matches. Germline V CDR1 and CDR2: MNHEY, SVGEGT. The CDR3 length is 13 residues. CDR3 nucleotide sequence: TGTGCCAGCAGCAGACAGGGCCCAGATACGCAGTATTTT. It codes for CASSRQGPDTQYF.

V gene TRBV4-1 combines with J gene TRBJ1-1, with D unclear. CDR1 and CDR2 from the germline V gene are MGHRA and YSYEKL. The germline V and J ends were trimmed by 6 bases and 1 base, with 12 bases remaining between them. The CDR3 is 14 residues long. The CDR3 sequence: CASRLQPQNTEAFF. The CDR3 DNA reads as TGCGCCAGCAGACTACAACCACAGAACACTGAAGCTTTCTTT.

This clonotype came up many times. The chain carries TRBV29-1 and TRBJ2-1; the D call may be TRBD1 or TRBD2 (5 bases each). V dropped 0 bases and J dropped 10 bases, with 10 bases sitting between them. Germline V CDR1 and CDR2: SQVTM, ANQGSEA. The length of the CDR3 is 12 residues. The CDR3 DNA reads as TGCAGCGTTGAAGACGGTGGGGACGAGCAGTTCTTC. Translating it yields CSVEDGGDEQFF.

V usage is TRBV15 and J usage is TRBJ2-3, with TRBD2 matching over 8 bases. The CDR3 length is 17 residues. V lost 3 bases, J lost 1 base, and 9 bases stayed unmatched. The germline gives CDR1 LNHNV, CDR2 YYDKDF (reference sequence). CDR3 DNA sequence: TGTGCCACCAGCAGCCGACTCGGGGGGGTCGGCACAGATACGCAGTATTTT. Its translation is CATSSRLGGVGTDTQYF.